This entry lists 21 T cell receptor beta chains sequenced from one sample in a study of blood T cell repertoires in COVID-19 (TCRdb year 2020). The method was the immunoSEQ multiplex PCR assay. In TCRdb, the immuneACCESS table is reduced to in-frame sequences with V and J assigned. These tables do not hold every clone; where another copy was compared, an unresolved V gene accounts for under half, and the others remain unexplained. The sample profile shows approximately 300,000 clones; 70% to 90% of them were found once. The ten top clones hold around 5.9% of the sample. What was sequenced was PBMCs or T cells enriched from blood (not recorded which). The receptors shown here come from a young woman who had recovered from COVID-19.

The genes are TRBV30 and TRBJ1-2, with a possible D match to TRBD1 (6 bases). From germline, CDR1 is GTSNPN and CDR2 SVGIG (reference sequence). The length of the CDR3 is 13 residues. Trimming removed 1 base at V and 8 bases at J, with 14 bases between. This CDR3 is CAWSEGGWGGYTF. The DNA for the CDR3 is TGTGCCTGGAGTGAAGGGGGTTGGGGCGGCTACACCTTC. Together with reference TRBV30 and TRBJ1-2, the CDR3 gives the full variable domain: SQTIHQWPATLVQPVGSPLSLECTVEGTSNPNLYWYRQAAGRGLQLLFYSVGIGQISSEVPQNLSASRPQDRQFILSSKKLLLSDSGFYLCAWSEGGWGGYTFGSGTRLTVV.

On this clone itself: Other DNA sequences in the same sample also yield this CDR3. This chain joins TRBV30 and TRBJ2-7; D might be TRBD1 (6 bases). The CDR3 loop spans 13 amino acids. CDR1 and CDR2 from the germline V gene are GTSNPN and SVGIG (reference sequence). Trimming pared 5 bases from V and 3 bases from J, leaving 14 bases between. The CDR3: CAWSRDTDYEQYF. CDR3 nucleotide sequence: TGTGCCTGGTCCCGGGACACCGACTACGAGCAGTACTTC.

J is TRBJ2-1 and V is TRBV4-3, with 10 bases that match TRBD1. Germline assignment: CDR1 LGHNA and CDR2 YSLEER. The CDR3 is 15 residues long. The V and J ends lost 4 bases and 4 bases, in that order; junction bases with no gene match: 4. The CDR3 loop is CASSLDRGAYNEQFF. The CDR3 DNA sequence: TGCGCCAGCAGCCTGGACAGGGGGGCGTACAATGAGCAGTTCTTC.

V gene TRBV19 combines with J gene TRBJ2-3; weak D call: TRBD2 (6 bases). The V gene lost 3 bases and the J gene lost 0 bases, with 7 bases spanning the gap. Germline V gene data show CDR1 as LNHDA and CDR2 as SQIVND (reference sequence). The CDR3 consists of 14 residues. The CDR3: CASSMEGSTDTQYF. The CDR3 DNA reads as TGTGCCAGTAGTATGGAGGGGAGCACAGATACGCAGTATTTT.

V and J are TRBV19 and TRBJ2-3, with D maybe TRBD1 (5 bases). The CDR3 has 14 residues. The germline V gene encodes CDR1 LNHDA and CDR2 SQIVND (reference sequence). V lost 5 bases and J 0 bases, leaving 9 bases between the germline ends. CDR3 sequence (DNA): TGTGCCAGTAGTGTTCGGACAAGCACAGATACGCAGTATTTT. As protein: CASSVRTSTDTQYF.

The V call is TRBV30, the J call TRBJ2-3, with TRBD1 identical over 9 bases. Germline V gene sequence: CDR1 GTSNPN, CDR2 SVGIG (reference sequence). The CDR3 loop spans 14 amino acids. With V trimmed by 5 bases and J by 1 base, 4 bases remained unmatched. The CDR3 loop is CAWCRDRGTDTQYF. In DNA, the CDR3 is TGTGCCTGGTGCCGGGACAGGGGCACAGATACGCAGTATTTT.

The chain joins TRBV19 to TRBJ2-1, with TRBD2 matching 10 bases. The germline V gene has CDR1 LNHDA and CDR2 SQIVND (reference sequence). Trimming cost V 2 bases and J 12 bases; bases outside gene matches: 7. The CDR3 totals 14 residues. CDR3 nucleotides: TGTGCCAGTAGTATAATGGCTAGCGGGGGAGGGCAGTTCTTC. It specifies CASSIMASGGGQFF.

This chain uses TRBV9 with TRBJ1-6; no clear D gene. The germline gives CDR1 SGDLS, CDR2 YYNGEE. V lost 0 bases and J lost 3, with 4 bases in between. The CDR3 extends over 14 amino acids. CDR3 loop: CASSVALYNSPLHF. The CDR3 nucleotides are TGTGCCAGCAGCGTAGCCCTCTATAATTCACCCCTCCACTTT.

V usage is TRBV27 and J usage is TRBJ2-3; perhaps TRBD1 as D (6 bases). CDR1 and CDR2 from the germline V gene are MNHEY and SMNVEV (reference sequence). This CDR3 region has 13 residues. V was cut by 6 bases and J by 8 bases, with 15 bases left in between. CDR3: CASRAGVMVTQYF. The CDR3 DNA is TGTGCCAGCAGGGCAGGGGTGATGGTTACGCAGTATTTT.

V is TRBV23-1 and J is TRBJ1-2; TRBD1 aligns across 7 bases. TRBV23-1 is an ORF, and what it does is uncertain. The junction had 19 bases not matched to a gene; V was cut back by 3 bases and J by 0 bases. The CDR3 length is 20 residues. Here the CDR3 reads CASSHPPKRRGPRPNYGYTF. CDR3 in DNA: TGCGCCAGCAGTCACCCCCCGAAGAGGAGGGGGCCCCGCCCTAACTATGGCTACACCTTC.

This chain links TRBV25-1 with TRBJ2-5; 7 bases map to TRBD2. The CDR3 is 14 residues long. V shed 6 bases and J 2 bases; nucleotides not matched to a gene: 6. Germline lookup yields CDR1 MGHDK and CDR2 SYGVNS. The CDR3, as DNA: TGTGCCAGCAGCACGGGGGGTGTTCAAGAGACCCAGTACTTC. Translating gives CASSTGGVQETQYF.

The chain recombines TRBV28 with TRBJ1-1; no definite D call. Germline-derived CDR1 and CDR2 are MDHEN and SYDVKM. V lost 5 bases, J lost 5 bases, and 12 bases lay in between. The CDR3 sequence is 13 residues long. CDR3 DNA sequence: TGTGCCAGCAGTCCCCCCGGGTGGACTGAAGCTTTCTTT. Translation gives CASSPPGWTEAFF.

V is TRBV9 and J is TRBJ1-3; TRBD1 matches at 7 bases. The CDR3 runs to 14 residues. The ends lost 4 bases at V and 4 bases at J; junction bases unmatched: 5. The germline V gene encodes CDR1 SGDLS and CDR2 YYNGEE. CDR3 in DNA: TGTGCCAGCAGCAACACGGGACAGGGAAACACCATATATTTT. Protein: CASSNTGQGNTIYF.

The rearrangement uses TRBV6-2 or TRBV6-3 and TRBJ1-5; D is ambiguous. With 5 bases removed from V and 5 bases from J, the gap between germline ends came to 10 bases. Germline V gene sequence: CDR1 MNHEY, CDR2 SVGEGT. This CDR3 is 13 amino acids long. The DNA for the CDR3 is TGTGCCAGCAGTAACGGGTTCTATCAGCCCCAGCATTTT. Protein: CASSNGFYQPQHF.

The gene calls are TRBV6-5 and TRBJ2-5; unclear D gene. The CDR3 sequence is 15 residues long. The germline V gene encodes CDR1 MNHEY and CDR2 SVGAGI. V lost 0 bases and J 3 bases, leaving 11 bases between the germline ends. CDR3 residues: CASSYSVQSEETQYF. The CDR3, as DNA: TGTGCCAGCAGTTACTCGGTCCAGTCTGAAGAGACCCAGTACTTC.

This chain connects TRBV3-1 (or the pseudogene TRBV3-2) to TRBJ1-6, with D possibly TRBD1 on 6 matching bases. The germline gives CDR1 LGHDT, CDR2 YNNKEL (reference sequence). Deletions cut 1 base from V and 17 bases from J, with 12 bases between. The CDR3 sequence is 12 residues long. The CDR3 spells CASSQGAGDIHF. CDR3 DNA sequence: TGTGCCAGCAGCCAAGGGGCAGGGGACATCCACTTT.

In the case of this clone: The identical CDR3 is also encoded by other nucleotide sequences in the sample. The chain uses TRBV7-2 and TRBJ2-3; the match to TRBD2 covers 8 bases. There are 14 residues in the CDR3. Looked up from germline, CDR1 is SGHTA and CDR2 is FQGNSA. V was clipped by 5 bases and J by 5 bases; unmatched bases: 6. CDR3 sequence: CASSPGGAVDTQYF. CDR3 sequence (DNA): TGTGCCAGCAGCCCCGGGGGGGCCGTAGATACGCAGTATTTT.

This chain uses TRBV19 with TRBJ1-1; D remains unclear. V shed 5 bases and J shed 0 bases, with 16 bases lying between them. This CDR3 is 16 amino acids long. CDR1 and CDR2 (germline): LNHDA, SQIVND (reference sequence). The CDR3 nucleotides are TGTGCCAGTAGTGCTATGACCGGGATAATGAACACTGAAGCTTTCTTT. It encodes CASSAMTGIMNTEAFF. The full variable domain, with the rest looked up from reference TRBV19 and TRBJ1-1, is DGGITQSPKYLFRKEGQNVTLSCEQNLNHDAMYWYRQDPGQGLRLIYYSQIVNDFQKGDIAEGYSVSREKKESFPLTVTSAQKNPTAFYLCASSAMTGIMNTEAFFGQGTRLTVV.

The gene calls are TRBV6-5 and TRBJ2-5; weak D call: TRBD2 (7 bases). From germline, CDR1 is MNHEY and CDR2 SVGAGI. This CDR3 region has 13 residues. The germline V and J ends were trimmed by 6 bases and 7 bases, with 15 bases remaining between them. The CDR3 DNA is TGTGCCAGCAGGGGAGGGGGGCCGGGGACCCAGTACTTC. Its translation is CASRGGGPGTQYF.

V is TRBV5-1 and J is TRBJ1-2, with D possibly matching TRBD1 (5 bases). The CDR3 runs to 13 residues. The ends were cut back, 2 bases at V and 4 bases at J, with 9 bases in the middle. CDR1 and CDR2 (germline): SGHRS, YFSETQ. The chain's CDR3 is CASSFGGSYGYTF. The CDR3 DNA is TGCGCCAGCAGCTTCGGGGGTTCCTATGGCTACACCTTC.

This clone was seen just once. The chain uses TRBV10-3 and TRBJ2-1; D uncertain. Trimming left V 0 bases short and J 7 bases short, with 7 bases between. The CDR3 covers 13 residues. CDR1 and CDR2 (germline): ENHRY, SYGVKD. CDR3 sequence: CAISESMRNEQFF. For the CDR3, the DNA is TGTGCCATCAGTGAGTCCATGCGAAATGAGCAGTTCTTC.